The source of this TCR beta chain is a study of blood T cell repertoires in COVID-19. Assay: immunoSEQ multiplex PCR; the TCRdb copy retains only in-frame clones and omits some. In the table there are 150,000 to 200,000 clones, around nine tenths of which are singletons. V was clipped by 1 base and J by 3 bases, with 13 bases between them. CDR3 size: 16 residues. Per germline, CDR1 LNHDA and CDR2 SQIVND (reference sequence). Material: peripheral blood. The chain joins TRBV19 to TRBJ2-1, with D possibly matching TRBD1 (5 bases). This TCR derives from a middle-aged man with acute or convalescent COVID-19. The CDR3: CASSIVGHDFYNEQFF. CDR3 nucleotides: TGTGCCAGTAGTATAGTCGGACACGATTTCTACAATGAGCAGTTCTTC.